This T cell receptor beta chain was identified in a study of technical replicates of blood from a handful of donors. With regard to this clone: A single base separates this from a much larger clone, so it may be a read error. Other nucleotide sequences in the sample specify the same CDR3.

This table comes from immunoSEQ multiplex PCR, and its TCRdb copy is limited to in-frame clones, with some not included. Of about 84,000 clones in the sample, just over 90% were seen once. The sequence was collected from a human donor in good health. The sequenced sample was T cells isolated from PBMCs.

CDR3 nucleotides: TGCGCCAGCAGCTTGGGAGGGTACGAGCAGTACTTC. Protein sequence: CASSLGGYEQYF. The chain is built from TRBV5-1 and TRBJ2-7, with D maybe TRBD2 (5 bases). With 0 bases removed from V and 4 bases from J, the gap between germline ends came to 5 bases. Germline loops: CDR1 SGHRS, CDR2 YFSETQ. There are 12 residues in the CDR3. Based on the CDR3 plus reference TRBV5-1 and TRBJ2-7, the full variable domain is KAGVTQTPRYLIKTRGQQVTLSCSPISGHRSVSWYQQTPGQGLQFLFEYFSETQRNKGNFPGRFSGRQFSNSRSEMNVSTLELGDSALYLCASSLGGYEQYFGPGTRLTVT.